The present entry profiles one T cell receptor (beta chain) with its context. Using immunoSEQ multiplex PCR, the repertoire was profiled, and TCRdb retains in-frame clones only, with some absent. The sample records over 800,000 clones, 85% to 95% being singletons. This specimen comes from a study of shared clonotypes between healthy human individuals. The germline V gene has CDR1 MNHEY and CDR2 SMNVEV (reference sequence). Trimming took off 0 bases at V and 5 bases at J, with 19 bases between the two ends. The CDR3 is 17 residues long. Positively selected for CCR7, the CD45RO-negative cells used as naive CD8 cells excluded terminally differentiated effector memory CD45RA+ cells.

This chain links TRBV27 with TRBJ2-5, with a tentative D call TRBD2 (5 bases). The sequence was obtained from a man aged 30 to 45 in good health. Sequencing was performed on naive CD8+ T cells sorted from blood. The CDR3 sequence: CASSLSHRVGTGETQYF. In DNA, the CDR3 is TGTGCCAGCAGTTTATCCCATAGGGTGGGAACGGGGGAGACCCAGTACTTC.